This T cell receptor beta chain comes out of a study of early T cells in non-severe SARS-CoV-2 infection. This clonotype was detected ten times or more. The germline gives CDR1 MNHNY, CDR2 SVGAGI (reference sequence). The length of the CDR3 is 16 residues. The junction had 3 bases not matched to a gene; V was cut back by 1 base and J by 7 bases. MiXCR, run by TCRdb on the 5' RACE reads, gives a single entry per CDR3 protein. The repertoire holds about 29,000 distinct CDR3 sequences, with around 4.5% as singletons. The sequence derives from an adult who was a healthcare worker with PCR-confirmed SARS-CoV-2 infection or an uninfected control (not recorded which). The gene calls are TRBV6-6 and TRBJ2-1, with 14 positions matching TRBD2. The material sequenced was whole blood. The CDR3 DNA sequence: TGTGCCAGCAGTTACTTGGGACTAGCGGGAGCGAATGAGCAGTTCTTC. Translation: CASSYLGLAGANEQFF.